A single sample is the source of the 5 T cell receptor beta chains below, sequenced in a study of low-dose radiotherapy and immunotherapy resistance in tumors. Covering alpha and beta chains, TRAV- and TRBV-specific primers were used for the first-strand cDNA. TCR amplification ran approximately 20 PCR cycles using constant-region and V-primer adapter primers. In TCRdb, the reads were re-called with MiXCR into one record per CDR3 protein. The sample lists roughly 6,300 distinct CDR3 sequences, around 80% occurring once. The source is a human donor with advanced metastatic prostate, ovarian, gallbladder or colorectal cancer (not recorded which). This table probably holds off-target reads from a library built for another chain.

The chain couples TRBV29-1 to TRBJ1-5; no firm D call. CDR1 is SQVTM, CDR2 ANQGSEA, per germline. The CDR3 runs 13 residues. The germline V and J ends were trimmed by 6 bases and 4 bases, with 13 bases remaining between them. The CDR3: CSVEVGLNQPQHF. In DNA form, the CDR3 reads TGCAGCGTAGAGGTAGGGTTGAATCAGCCCCAGCATTTT.

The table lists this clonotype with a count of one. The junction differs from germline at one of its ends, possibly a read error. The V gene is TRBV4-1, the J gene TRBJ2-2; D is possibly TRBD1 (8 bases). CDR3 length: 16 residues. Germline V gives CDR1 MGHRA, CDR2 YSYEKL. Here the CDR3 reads CASSQLQGGSAGELFF. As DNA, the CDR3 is TGTGCCAGCAGCCAATTACAGGGGGGGTCAGCCGGGGAGCTGTTTTTT.

The CDR3 here is CASSFTLGSNEQFF. CDR3 in DNA: TGTGCCAGCAGCTTTACCCTGGGCAGCAATGAGCAGTTCTTC. This chain uses TRBV11-2 with TRBJ2-1; D gene unclear. This CDR3 is 14 amino acids long. CDR1 and CDR2 from the germline V gene are SGHAT and FQNNGV. The germline V and J ends were trimmed by 3 bases and 6 bases, with 12 bases remaining between them. The entire variable domain, with the rest obtained from reference TRBV11-2 and TRBJ2-1, is as follows: EAGVAQSPRYKIIEKRQSVAFWCNPISGHATLYWYQQILGQGPKLLIQFQNNGVVDDSQLPKDRFSAERLKGVDSTLKIQPAKLEDSAVYLCASSFTLGSNEQFFGPGTRLTVL.

The CDR3 DNA reads as TGTGCCGGCGGACGGAACTATGGCTACACCTTC. It encodes CAGGRNYGYTF. J is TRBJ1-2 and V is TRBV28, with D unresolved. The CDR3 totals 11 residues. Germline assignment: CDR1 MDHEN and CDR2 SYDVKM. V was trimmed by 11 bases and J by 2 bases, leaving 9 bases between them.

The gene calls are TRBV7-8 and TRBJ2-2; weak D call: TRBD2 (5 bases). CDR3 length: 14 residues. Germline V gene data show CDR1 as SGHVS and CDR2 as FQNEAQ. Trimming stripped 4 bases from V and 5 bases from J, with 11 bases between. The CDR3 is CASSSSGWTGELFF. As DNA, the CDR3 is TGTGCCAGCAGCTCCTCGGGGTGGACCGGGGAGCTGTTTTTT. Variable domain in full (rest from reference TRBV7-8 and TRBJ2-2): GAGVSQSPRYKVAKRGQDVALRCDPISGHVSLFWYQQALGQGPEFLTYFQNEAQLDKSGLPSDRFFAERPEGSVSTLKIQRTQQEDSAVYLCASSSSGWTGELFFGEGSRLTVL.